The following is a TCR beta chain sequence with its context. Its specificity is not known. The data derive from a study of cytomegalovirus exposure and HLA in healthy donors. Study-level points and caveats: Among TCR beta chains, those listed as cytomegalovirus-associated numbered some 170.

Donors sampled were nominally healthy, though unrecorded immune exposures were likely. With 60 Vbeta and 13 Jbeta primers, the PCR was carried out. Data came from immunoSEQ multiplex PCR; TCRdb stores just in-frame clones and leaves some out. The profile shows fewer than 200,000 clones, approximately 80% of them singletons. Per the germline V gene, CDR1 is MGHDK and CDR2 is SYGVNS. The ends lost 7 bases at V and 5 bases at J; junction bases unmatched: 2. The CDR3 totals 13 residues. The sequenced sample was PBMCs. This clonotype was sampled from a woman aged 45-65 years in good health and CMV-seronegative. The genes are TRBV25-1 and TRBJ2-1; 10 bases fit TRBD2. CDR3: CASTLAGDNEQFF. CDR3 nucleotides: TGTGCCAGCACGCTAGCGGGAGACAATGAGCAGTTCTTC.